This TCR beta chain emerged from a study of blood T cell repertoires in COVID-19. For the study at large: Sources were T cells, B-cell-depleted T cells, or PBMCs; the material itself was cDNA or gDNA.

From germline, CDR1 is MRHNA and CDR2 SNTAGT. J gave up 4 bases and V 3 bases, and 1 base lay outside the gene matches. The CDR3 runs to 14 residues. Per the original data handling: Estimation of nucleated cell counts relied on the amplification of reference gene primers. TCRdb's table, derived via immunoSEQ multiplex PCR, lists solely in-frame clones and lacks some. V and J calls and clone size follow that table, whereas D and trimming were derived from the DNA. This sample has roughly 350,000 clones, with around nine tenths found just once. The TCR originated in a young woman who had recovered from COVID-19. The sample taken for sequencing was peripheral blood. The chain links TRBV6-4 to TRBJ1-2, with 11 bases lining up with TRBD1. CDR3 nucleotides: TGTGCCAGCAGTGAGGGGACAGGGGGCTATGGCTACACCTTC. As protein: CASSEGTGGYGYTF.